This T cell receptor beta chain was sequenced in a study of T-cell memory formation after mild COVID-19. Each CDR3 protein gets one entry after TCRdb re-called the 5' RACE reads with MiXCR. The sample lists 350,000 to 450,000 distinct CDR3 sequences, around 20% occurring once. The receptor's source is an adult woman who had mild COVID-19 (a few samples of this study predate the infection). Cell type and time point are not known. The sequenced sample consisted of PBMCs or a T cell subset sorted from them (not recorded which).

The DNA of the CDR3 is TGTGCCAGCAGCCCTCGGACTAGCGGGAGGACAGATACGCAGTATTTT. This codes for CASSPRTSGRTDTQYF. The V and J genes are TRBV9 and TRBJ2-3; 14 bases line up with TRBD2. In germline, CDR1 is SGDLS, CDR2 YYNGEE. The CDR3 totals 16 residues. J gave up 3 bases and V 4 bases, and 4 bases lay outside the gene matches.